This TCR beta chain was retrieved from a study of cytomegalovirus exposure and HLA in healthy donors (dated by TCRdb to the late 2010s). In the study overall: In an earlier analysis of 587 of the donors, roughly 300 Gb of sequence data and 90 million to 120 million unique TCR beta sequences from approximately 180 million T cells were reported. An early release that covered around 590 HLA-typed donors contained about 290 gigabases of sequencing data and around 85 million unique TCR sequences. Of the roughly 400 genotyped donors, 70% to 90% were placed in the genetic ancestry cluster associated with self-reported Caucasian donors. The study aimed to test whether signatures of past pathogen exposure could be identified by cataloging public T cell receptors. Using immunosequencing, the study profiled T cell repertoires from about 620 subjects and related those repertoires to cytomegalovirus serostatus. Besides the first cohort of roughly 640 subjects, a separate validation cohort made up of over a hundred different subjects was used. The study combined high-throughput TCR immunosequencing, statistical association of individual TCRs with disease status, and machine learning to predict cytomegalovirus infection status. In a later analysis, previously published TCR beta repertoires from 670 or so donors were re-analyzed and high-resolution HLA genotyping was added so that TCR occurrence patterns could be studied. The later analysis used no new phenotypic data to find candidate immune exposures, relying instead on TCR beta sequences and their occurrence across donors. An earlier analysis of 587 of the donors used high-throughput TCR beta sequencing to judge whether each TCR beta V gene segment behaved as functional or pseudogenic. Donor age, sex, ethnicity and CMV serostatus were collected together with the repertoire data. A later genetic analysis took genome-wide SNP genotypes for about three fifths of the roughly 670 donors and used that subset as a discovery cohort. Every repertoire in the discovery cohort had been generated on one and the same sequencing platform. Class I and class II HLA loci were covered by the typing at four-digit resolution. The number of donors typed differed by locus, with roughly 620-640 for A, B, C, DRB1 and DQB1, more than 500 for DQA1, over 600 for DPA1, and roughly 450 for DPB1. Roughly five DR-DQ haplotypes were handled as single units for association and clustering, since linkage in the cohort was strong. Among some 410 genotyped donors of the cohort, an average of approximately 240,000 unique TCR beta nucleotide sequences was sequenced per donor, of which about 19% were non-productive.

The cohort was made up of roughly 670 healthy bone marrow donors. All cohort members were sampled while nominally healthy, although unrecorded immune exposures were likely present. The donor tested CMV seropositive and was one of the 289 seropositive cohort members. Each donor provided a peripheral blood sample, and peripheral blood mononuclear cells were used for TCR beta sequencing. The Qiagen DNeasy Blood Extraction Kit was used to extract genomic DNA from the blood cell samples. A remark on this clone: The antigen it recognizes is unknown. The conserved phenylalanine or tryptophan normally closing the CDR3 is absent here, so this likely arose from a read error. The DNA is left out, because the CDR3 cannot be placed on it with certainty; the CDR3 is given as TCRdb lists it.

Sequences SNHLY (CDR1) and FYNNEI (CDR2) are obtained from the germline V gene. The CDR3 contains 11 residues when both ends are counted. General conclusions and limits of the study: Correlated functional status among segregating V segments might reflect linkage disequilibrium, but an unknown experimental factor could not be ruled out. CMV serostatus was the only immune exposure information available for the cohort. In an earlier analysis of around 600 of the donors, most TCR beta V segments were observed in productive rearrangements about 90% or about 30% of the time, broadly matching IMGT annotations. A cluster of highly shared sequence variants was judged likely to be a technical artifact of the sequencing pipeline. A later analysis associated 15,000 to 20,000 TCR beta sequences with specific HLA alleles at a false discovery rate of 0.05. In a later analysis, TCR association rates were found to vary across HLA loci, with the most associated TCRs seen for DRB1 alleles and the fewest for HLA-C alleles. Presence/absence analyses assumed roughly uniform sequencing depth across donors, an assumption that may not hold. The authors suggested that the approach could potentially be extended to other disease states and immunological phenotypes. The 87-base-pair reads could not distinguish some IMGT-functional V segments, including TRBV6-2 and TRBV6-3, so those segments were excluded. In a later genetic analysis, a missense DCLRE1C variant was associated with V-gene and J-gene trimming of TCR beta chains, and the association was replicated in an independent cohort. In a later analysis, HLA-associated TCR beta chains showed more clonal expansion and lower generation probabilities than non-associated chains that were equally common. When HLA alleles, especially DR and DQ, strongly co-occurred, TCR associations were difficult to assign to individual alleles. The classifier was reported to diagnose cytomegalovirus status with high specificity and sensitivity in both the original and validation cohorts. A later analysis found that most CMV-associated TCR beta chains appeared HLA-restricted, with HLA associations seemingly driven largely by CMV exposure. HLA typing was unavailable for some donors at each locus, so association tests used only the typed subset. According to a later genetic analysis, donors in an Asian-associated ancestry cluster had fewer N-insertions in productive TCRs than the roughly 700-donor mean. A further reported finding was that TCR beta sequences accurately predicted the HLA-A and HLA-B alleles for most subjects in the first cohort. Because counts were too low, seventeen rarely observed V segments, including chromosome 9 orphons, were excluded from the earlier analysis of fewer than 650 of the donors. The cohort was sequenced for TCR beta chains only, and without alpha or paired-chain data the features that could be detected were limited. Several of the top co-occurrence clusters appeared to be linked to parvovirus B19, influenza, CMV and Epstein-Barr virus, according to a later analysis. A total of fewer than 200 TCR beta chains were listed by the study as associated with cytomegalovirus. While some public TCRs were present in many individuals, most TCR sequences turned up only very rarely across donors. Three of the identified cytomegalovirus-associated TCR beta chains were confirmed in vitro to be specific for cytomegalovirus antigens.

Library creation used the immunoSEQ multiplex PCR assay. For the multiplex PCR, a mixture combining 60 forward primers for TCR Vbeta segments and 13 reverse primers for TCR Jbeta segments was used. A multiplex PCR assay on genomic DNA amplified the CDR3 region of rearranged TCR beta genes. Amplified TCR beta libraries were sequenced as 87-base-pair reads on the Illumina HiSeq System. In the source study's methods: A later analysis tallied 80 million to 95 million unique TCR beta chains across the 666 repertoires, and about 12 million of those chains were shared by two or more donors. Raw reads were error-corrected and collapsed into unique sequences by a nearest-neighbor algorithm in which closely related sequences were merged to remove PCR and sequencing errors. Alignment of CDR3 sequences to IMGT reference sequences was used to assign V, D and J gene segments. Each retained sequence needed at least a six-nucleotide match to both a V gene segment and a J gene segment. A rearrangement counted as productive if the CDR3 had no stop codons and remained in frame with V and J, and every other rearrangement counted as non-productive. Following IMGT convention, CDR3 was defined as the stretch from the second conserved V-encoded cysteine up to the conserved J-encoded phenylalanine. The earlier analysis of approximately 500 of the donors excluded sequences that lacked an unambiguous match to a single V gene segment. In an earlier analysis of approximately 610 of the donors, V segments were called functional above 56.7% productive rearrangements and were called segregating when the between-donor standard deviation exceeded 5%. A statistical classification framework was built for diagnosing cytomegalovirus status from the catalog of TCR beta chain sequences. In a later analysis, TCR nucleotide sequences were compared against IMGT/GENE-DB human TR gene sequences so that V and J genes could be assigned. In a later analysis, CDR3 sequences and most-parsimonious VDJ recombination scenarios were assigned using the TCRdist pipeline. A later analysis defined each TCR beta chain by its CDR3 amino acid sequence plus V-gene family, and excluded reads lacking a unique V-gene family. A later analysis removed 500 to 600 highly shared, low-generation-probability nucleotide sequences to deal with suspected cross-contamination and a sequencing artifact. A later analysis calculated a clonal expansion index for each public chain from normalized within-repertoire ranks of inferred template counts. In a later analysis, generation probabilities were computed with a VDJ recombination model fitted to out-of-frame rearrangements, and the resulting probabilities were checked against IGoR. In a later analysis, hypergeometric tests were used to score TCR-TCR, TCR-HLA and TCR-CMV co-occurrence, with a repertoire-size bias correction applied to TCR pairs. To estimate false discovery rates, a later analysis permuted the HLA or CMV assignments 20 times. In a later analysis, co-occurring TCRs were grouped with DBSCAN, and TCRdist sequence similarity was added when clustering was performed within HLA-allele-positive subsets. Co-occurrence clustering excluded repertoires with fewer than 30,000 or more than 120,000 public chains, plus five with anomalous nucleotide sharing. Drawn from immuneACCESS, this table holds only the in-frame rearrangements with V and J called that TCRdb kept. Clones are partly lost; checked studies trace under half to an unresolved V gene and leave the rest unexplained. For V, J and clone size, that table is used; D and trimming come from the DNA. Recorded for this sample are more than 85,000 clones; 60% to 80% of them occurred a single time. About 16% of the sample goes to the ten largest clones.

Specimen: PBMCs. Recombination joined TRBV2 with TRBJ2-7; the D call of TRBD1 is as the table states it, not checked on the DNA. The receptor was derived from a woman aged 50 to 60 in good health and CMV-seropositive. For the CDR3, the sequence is CASSDVRDRIS.